These 2 T cell receptor beta chains were sequenced from one sample in a study of T cell repertoires in cytomegalovirus infection. TCRdb independently ran MiXCR on the reads; one entry per CDR3 protein. This table has more than 650,000 distinct CDR3 sequences, about a third appearing once. Material for sequencing was PBMCs. The source is a human donor in good health (CMV status not recorded). Some clones in this sample may be carry-over from other donors' samples.

The chain is built from TRBV11-1 and TRBJ2-2, with 8 bases fitting TRBD1. Losses at the gene ends were 5 bases for V and 7 bases for J; bases not matched to a gene: 6. CDR1 is SGHAT and CDR2 is FQDESV in the germline V gene (reference sequence). CDR3 length: 14 amino acids. The CDR3 here is CASSLGQGGGELFF. CDR3 sequence (DNA): TGTGCCAGCAGCCTTGGACAGGGAGGCGGGGAGCTGTTTTTT. The full variable domain, its missing parts supplied by reference TRBV11-1 and TRBJ2-2, is EAEVAQSPRYKITEKSQAVAFWCDPISGHATLYWYRQILGQGPELLVQFQDESVVDDSQLPKDRFSAERLKGVDSTLKIQPAELGDSAMYLCASSLGQGGGELFFGEGSRLTVL.

On this clonotype itself: One end of the junction fails to match germline, which may point to a read error. The chain couples TRBV5-8 to TRBJ2-7; 11 bases agree with TRBD2. Germline CDR1 SGHTS, CDR2 YDEGEE. The CDR3 runs to 15 residues. The CDR3 region has the DNA TGCGCCAGCAGCCCTACTAGCGGGAGTATGTACGAGCAGTACTTC. It yields the protein CASSPTSGSMYEQYF.